This TCR beta chain was captured in a study of CD8+CD57+ T cells in acquired aplastic anemia (dated by TCRdb to 2017 to 2018). Looking at the study overall: On average, sorted CD4+ and CD8+ cells yielded around 3.4 ug of extracted DNA, with a range of roughly 0.18 to 27.4 ug. CD8+CD57+ expansion was defined as frequency above the mean frequency observed in healthy subjects.

TCR beta VDJ combination and CDR3 sequence profiling used genomic DNA as the template. An Illumina HiSeq 2000 was used for TCR repertoire sequencing. The paper's processing steps were these. Repertoire assessment relied on Simpson's diversity index, CDR3 size and DJ length profiles, and TRBV/TRBJ rearrangement plots. The immunodominant clone was defined as the most abundant DNA sequence in deep sequencing data. CDR3 amino acid sequences were checked for sharing between subjects and were compared against published repertoires and the VDJdb database. TCRdb reworked the public reads: Q25 trimming with fastp, MiXCR clone assembly, productive beta chains retained. CDR3 protein sequences are deduplicated, and each keeps its most common genes and DNA. The V and J calls were determined by TCRdb, not by the authors. The sample has around 170,000 distinct CDR3 sequences on record, around half of them singletons. The ten biggest clones cover 8% to 10% of the sample.

Summary of the overall study and its limitations: Roughly 29 CD8+ CDR3 sequences were shared between patients and controls but appeared highly expressed in patients and within their immunodominant clones. No significant difference in CD8+ Simpson's diversity was found between patients and healthy controls (P=0.060).

Reading from cysteine to phenylalanine, the CDR3 counts 14 amino acids. Left in the record is the CDR3 DNA by itself, 42 bases read in frame from the first base. V loses 1 base of germline sequence and J loses 2 bases, and the interval between the two ends is 9 bases. For CDR1 and CDR2, the germline V gene lists SGHNT and YENEEA. As concerns this clonotype: This receptor's antigen is unknown. The record has no base qualities; no much larger clone is one base away.

Flow cytometry had shown CD8+CD57+ cell expansion in the patients selected for sequencing. Every patient had a diagnosis of severe acquired aplastic anemia based on International Study of Aplastic Anemia and Agranulocytosis and Camitta criteria. No therapy had been received by the patients at the time of blood sampling. In the study, sorted CD4+ and CD8+ blood T cells from patients with severe aplastic anemia and from healthy subjects underwent deep sequencing of TCR repertoires. Patients were enrolled under clinicaltrials.gov protocols 00001620, 01623167, 00001397, 00071045, 00081523 and 00961064 in the USA. Ficoll-Paque density gradient centrifugation was used to isolate peripheral blood mononuclear cells. Before DNA extraction, CD4+ and CD8+ T cells were sorted by FACS or by magnetic beads.

The V gene is TRBV11-3 and the J gene is TRBJ2-7; the D region is possibly TRBD1 or TRBD2, each matching across 5 bases. This clonotype was obtained from a human donor with aplastic anemia. Input material: sorted CD4+, CD8+, or CD8+CD57+ T cells (not recorded which) from PBMCs. The nucleotides are TGTGCCAGCAGCTTAGCACGGGACGCCTACGAGCAGTACTTC. It translates as CASSLARDAYEQYF.